The rows below give T cell receptor beta chains drawn from one sample of a study of cytomegalovirus exposure and HLA in healthy donors. Profiling relied on immunoSEQ multiplex PCR, and the TCRdb table lists in-frame clones only, not all of them. The sample comprises 150,000 to 200,000 clones, around 78% of which are singletons, and under 2% rests with the top ten. Sequencing input: PBMCs. These receptors originate from a man aged 25 to 40 in good health and CMV-seronegative. CDR3s include the opening cysteine and the closing phenylalanine or tryptophan. The order of the fields is CDR3 protein, clone size, V gene. Size tells how often a clone was seen (once, few, many) or the class of an expanded clone, and some rows leave it out.

CDR3 protein: CSAIPGTGPQETQYF
clone size: few
V gene: TRBV29-1

CDR3 protein: CASSLDTGRLPHDEQFF
clone size: -
V gene: TRBV11-2

CDR3 protein: CASSFSGQGNEKLFF
clone size: -
V gene: TRBV5-1

CDR3 protein: CARGEGNSPLHF
clone size: -
V gene: TRBV30

CDR3 protein: CASSSPGLPYEQYF
clone size: -
V gene: TRBV7-3

CDR3 protein: CAIIRGERNTGELFF
clone size: -
V gene: TRBV10-3

CDR3 protein: CAISGPRDSDTDTQYF
clone size: -
V gene: TRBV10-3

CDR3 protein: CASSSYTRGELFF
clone size: once
V gene: TRBV5-1

CDR3 protein: CASSLTAGDEAFF
clone size: -
V gene: TRBV5-1

CDR3 protein: CASSLWGGGGSNQPQHF
clone size: few
V gene: TRBV28

CDR3 protein: CASSEPGKGEGRAGELFF
clone size: -
V gene: TRBV6-4

CDR3 protein: CATRDRSTYEQYF
clone size: -
V gene: TRBV19

CDR3 protein: CASSVDGGVNQPQHF
clone size: -
V gene: TRBV9

CDR3 protein: CASSVEGNYNQPQHF
clone size: -
V gene: TRBV6-4

CDR3 protein: CASSAYSGGTYEQYF
clone size: -
V gene: TRBV5-1

CDR3 protein: CASSQPSRGRGYGYTF
clone size: few
V gene: TRBV4-1

CDR3 protein: CASSLGGTFEQYF
clone size: -
V gene: TRBV11-3

CDR3 protein: CASSPPSSTDTQYF
clone size: -
V gene: TRBV18

CDR3 protein: CASSLADLTEARSYEQYF
clone size: -
V gene: TRBV7-9

CDR3 protein: CASSPQQGAGNQPQHF
clone size: -
V gene: TRBV18

CDR3 protein: CASSGLEEWNEQFF
clone size: -
V gene: TRBV11-3

CDR3 protein: CASSDRLVEETQYF
clone size: -
V gene: TRBV10-1

CDR3 protein: CASKIGTGGNQPQHF
clone size: once
V gene: TRBV27

CDR3 protein: CASSRKWESVYNEQFF
clone size: once
V gene: TRBV5-6

CDR3 protein: CASSLVGTGGGTEAFF
clone size: -
V gene: TRBV5-1

CDR3 protein: CASSVADAGYYEQYF
clone size: -
V gene: TRBV9

CDR3 protein: CASSQSGDQYF
clone size: -
V gene: TRBV7-9

CDR3 protein: CASSVLDSTQFF
clone size: once
V gene: TRBV9

CDR3 protein: CASSLGLQNTGELFF
clone size: once
V gene: TRBV7-3

CDR3 protein: CASNQREGNTIYF
clone size: -
V gene: TRBV6-1

CDR3 protein: CASSRQGPETQYF
clone size: once
V gene: TRBV6-5

CDR3 protein: CAISEVVSGELFF
clone size: few
V gene: TRBV10-3

CDR3 protein: CASSRQGTNTGELFF
clone size: -
V gene: TRBV14

CDR3 protein: CASTNSGRVYNEQFF
clone size: -
V gene: TRBV5-1

CDR3 protein: CASRSTGGHEQYF
clone size: -
V gene: TRBV19

CDR3 protein: CASSLTAPGGNSGNTIYF
clone size: -
V gene: TRBV7-3

CDR3 protein: CASSGPESDEQYF
clone size: -
V gene: TRBV2

CDR3 protein: CASRPRGYAFF
clone size: -
V gene: TRBV9

CDR3 protein: CASSLVGLADYEQYF
clone size: -
V gene: TRBV13

CDR3 protein: CASSPPGITSYGYTF
clone size: -
V gene: TRBV6-5

CDR3 protein: CASKGQSYEQYF
clone size: -
V gene: TRBV6-1

CDR3 protein: CASSYPRDNTEAFF
clone size: -
V gene: TRBV28

CDR3 protein: CASSSGSGQGAYEQFF
clone size: -
V gene: TRBV5-1

CDR3 protein: CASSLVGTESSYEQYF
clone size: -
V gene: TRBV7-2

CDR3 protein: CASSVLQVNPGNTIYF
clone size: -
V gene: TRBV9

CDR3 protein: CSVEDRINEKLFF
clone size: -
V gene: TRBV29-1

CDR3 protein: CASSQVGTTYEQYF
clone size: -
V gene: TRBV4-1

CDR3 protein: CASSSLGDGSYGYTF
clone size: -
V gene: TRBV11-2

CDR3 protein: CASSLNGRDTDTQYF
clone size: few
V gene: TRBV7-3

CDR3 protein: CAWSVVGVGETQYF
clone size: few
V gene: TRBV30

CDR3 protein: CASSWFGQVDTEAFF
clone size: -
V gene: TRBV28

CDR3 protein: CASSAWDMSTEAFF
clone size: -
V gene: TRBV25-1

CDR3 protein: CASSQEKRNPDTQYF
clone size: once
V gene: TRBV9

CDR3 protein: CAISEARLRLVDTDTQYF
clone size: -
V gene: TRBV10-3

CDR3 protein: CAWRVGGVMNTEAFF
clone size: -
V gene: TRBV30

CDR3 protein: CASMDTPYEQYF
clone size: -
V gene: TRBV27

CDR3 protein: CASSLEGGQPQHF
clone size: -
V gene: TRBV5-1

CDR3 protein: CASSESVGPVGPDTQYF
clone size: -
V gene: TRBV25-1

CDR3 protein: CASSPLAGSGTGELFF
clone size: -
V gene: TRBV18